The 19 T cell receptor beta chains presented below share a single source sample, sequenced in a study of blood T cell repertoires in COVID-19. TCRdb's copy holds only in-frame clones and misses some; the assay was immunoSEQ multiplex PCR. The sample lists hundreds of thousands of clones, 65% to 90% occurring once. Sequencing was done on a sample of peripheral blood. The origin of the receptors is a woman in her forties or fifties with acute or convalescent COVID-19.

The sample holds many counts of this clone. The chain couples TRBV10-1 to TRBJ2-1; 8 positions match TRBD2. Germline V lookup: CDR1 WNHNN, CDR2 SYGVQD (reference sequence). This CDR3 has 13 residues. Trimming at V came to 11 bases and at J to 3 bases, leaving 6 bases not matched to a gene. The CDR3 protein is CAPSGGVYNEQFF. DNA for the CDR3: TGCGCCCCCTCCGGGGGGGTCTACAATGAGCAGTTCTTC.

This chain uses TRBV3-1 (or the pseudogene TRBV3-2) with TRBJ2-3; tentatively, D is TRBD2 (5 bases). V lost 0 bases and J 1 base, leaving 8 bases between the germline ends. CDR1 and CDR2 from the germline V gene are LGHDT and YNNKEL (reference sequence). The CDR3 sequence is 15 residues long. The CDR3 here is CASSQETRGTDTQYF. CDR3 coding DNA: TGTGCCAGCAGCCAAGAAACTAGAGGCACAGATACGCAGTATTTT.

The chain has TRBV27 and TRBJ2-2; 12 bases align to TRBD2. This CDR3 is built from 16 residues. Trimming cost V 2 bases and J 6 bases; bases outside gene matches: 4. Germline-derived CDR1 and CDR2 are MNHEY and SMNVEV (reference sequence). The CDR3 loop is CASSLTSGRLAGELFF. In DNA form, the CDR3 reads TGTGCCAGCAGTTTAACTAGCGGGAGGTTAGCCGGGGAGCTGTTTTTT.

The DNA for the CDR3 is TGTGCCAGTAGTTCCCCCGGGACTAGTGACACCGGGGAGCTGTTTTTT. Its translation: CASSSPGTSDTGELFF. The chain uses TRBV19 and TRBJ2-2; TRBD2 aligns across 8 bases. This CDR3 spans 16 amino acids. Trimming cost V 5 bases and J 3 bases; bases outside gene matches: 8. Looked up from germline, CDR1 is LNHDA and CDR2 is SQIVND (reference sequence).

The V call is TRBV30, the J call TRBJ1-1; D gene unclear. The CDR3 has 14 amino acids. V shed 2 bases and J shed 3 bases, with 13 bases lying between them. CDR1 is GTSNPN, CDR2 SVGIG, per germline (reference sequence). The CDR3 here is CAWSYRRQYTEAFF. The CDR3 DNA sequence: TGTGCCTGGAGTTATAGGCGACAATACACTGAAGCTTTCTTT.

The chain employs TRBV7-9 and TRBJ2-7; D perhaps matches TRBD2 (6 bases). CDR3 length: 16 residues. Trimming pared 4 bases from V and 2 bases from J, leaving 18 bases between. The germline V gene has CDR1 SEHNR and CDR2 FQNEAQ (reference sequence). Written as DNA, the CDR3 is TGTGCCAGCAGCTGGACCGGGACTCTCGAGCCCTACGAGCAGTACTTC. Protein sequence: CASSWTGTLEPYEQYF.

The chain combines TRBV5-1 with TRBJ1-2; tentatively, D is TRBD1 (5 bases). The germline gives CDR1 SGHRS, CDR2 YFSETQ. The CDR3 is 13 residues long. V was shortened by 6 bases and J by 5 bases, with 14 bases between the two germline ends. DNA for the CDR3: TGCGCCAGCAATTCGGGGGATCAGTATGGCTACACCTTC. Its protein is CASNSGDQYGYTF.

The genes are TRBV12-5 and TRBJ1-1, with 7 nucleotides matching TRBD1. This CDR3 is built from 14 residues. The germline V gene encodes CDR1 LGHNT and CDR2 FRNRAP. J gave up 6 bases and V 1 base, and 5 bases lay outside the gene matches. CDR3 nucleotide sequence: TGTGCTAGTGGTTTGGGACAGGGCGGTTCTGAAGCTTTCTTT. Translation gives CASGLGQGGSEAFF.

The chain combines TRBV2 with TRBJ1-2, with D possibly TRBD1 on 6 matching bases. With 5 bases removed from V and 8 bases from J, the gap between germline ends came to 24 bases. The CDR3 runs to 16 residues. Germline lookup yields CDR1 SNHLY and CDR2 FYNNEI. The CDR3 coding sequence is TGTGCCAGCAGTTTATACCGGGTCAACAGGGTTTTGGGCTACACCTTC. Its protein product is CASSLYRVNRVLGYTF.

CDR3 DNA: TGCGCCAGCAGCCAAAACCAGGGTATCAATCAGCCCCAGCATTTT. Amino acid sequence: CASSQNQGINQPQHF. This rearrangement joins TRBV4-3 to TRBJ1-5, with TRBD1 as a possible D gene (5 bases). This CDR3 region has 15 residues. The ends were cut back, 2 bases at V and 3 bases at J, with 11 bases in the middle. Germline V gene lookup returns CDR1 LGHNA and CDR2 YSLEER.

This chain joins TRBV4-3 and TRBJ1-4; D remains ambiguous. CDR1 LGHNA and CDR2 YSLEER come from the germline V gene. V dropped 4 bases and J dropped 7 bases, with 10 bases sitting between them. This CDR3 contains 13 residues. CDR3 sequence: CASSPTRPEKLFF. CDR3 DNA: TGCGCCAGCAGCCCTACTAGACCTGAAAAACTGTTTTTT.

The rearrangement uses TRBV6-6 and TRBJ2-1; 12 bases fit TRBD2. Germline loops: CDR1 MNHNY, CDR2 SVGAGI (reference sequence). J lost 2 bases, V lost 5 bases, and 7 bases had no gene match. This CDR3 is built from 17 residues. In DNA form, the CDR3 reads TGTGCCAGCAGTCCCCGGACTAGCGGGGCCCCCTACAATGAGCAGTTCTTC. This translates into CASSPRTSGAPYNEQFF.

The chain recombines TRBV29-1 with TRBJ2-3; D is uncertain. The CDR3 runs to 12 residues. Trimming removed 4 bases at V and 4 bases at J, with 9 bases between. The germline V gene encodes CDR1 SQVTM and CDR2 ANQGSEA. CDR3 sequence reads: CSVGLGPDTQYF. The CDR3 nucleotides are TGCAGCGTTGGTCTGGGCCCAGATACGCAGTATTTT.

J is TRBJ1-6 and V is TRBV2; TRBD1 aligns across 9 bases. Per germline, CDR1 SNHLY and CDR2 FYNNEI. The CDR3 loop spans 14 amino acids. V gave up 7 bases and J gave up 9 bases; unmatched junction bases: 7. CDR3 sequence: CASKGTGMGSPLHF. For the CDR3, the DNA is TGTGCCAGCAAAGGGACAGGGATGGGTTCACCCCTCCACTTT.

On this clone itself: One end of the junction fails to match germline, which may point to a read error. The CDR3 loop reads CTSSAGTGATEAFF. CDR3 nucleotide sequence: TGTACCAGCAGCGCCGGGACAGGGGCCACTGAAGCTTTCTTT. The genes are TRBV7-3 and TRBJ1-1; TRBD1 matches 10 bases. Germline V gives CDR1 SGHTA, CDR2 FQGTGA. The CDR3 sequence is 14 residues long.

This chain connects TRBV24-1 to TRBJ2-7; tentatively, D is TRBD1 (5 bases). Trimming shortened V by 5 bases and J by 0 bases, and 10 bases separated the two germline ends. The CDR3 sequence is 14 residues long. Germline V CDR1 and CDR2: KGHDR, SFDVKD. CDR3 in amino acids: CATSAPTDSYEQYF. The CDR3 coding sequence is TGTGCCACCAGTGCCCCGACAGACTCCTACGAGCAGTACTTC.

The gene calls are TRBV2 and TRBJ2-5; D is perhaps TRBD1 (6 bases). Germline values: CDR1 SNHLY, CDR2 FYNNEI. The ends were cut back, 6 bases at V and 5 bases at J, with 16 bases in the middle. This CDR3 spans 14 amino acids. The CDR3: CASSRGSRGETQYF. DNA of the CDR3: TGTGCCAGCAGCAGAGGATCCAGGGGCGAGACCCAGTACTTC.

This chain joins TRBV10-2 and TRBJ1-5, with no clear D. CDR1 and CDR2 from the germline V gene are WSHSY and SAAADI. With 4 bases removed from V and 4 bases from J, the gap between germline ends came to 8 bases. The CDR3 runs to 13 residues. The CDR3 here is CASSVVQNQPQHF. The CDR3 DNA reads as TGCGCCAGCAGTGTGGTCCAGAATCAGCCCCAGCATTTT.

This clone was found a few times. The V and J genes are TRBV6-5 and TRBJ2-2, with D tentatively TRBD1 (6 bases). This CDR3 has 15 residues. The ends were cut back, 4 bases at V and 5 bases at J, with 14 bases in the middle. The germline CDR1 and CDR2 sequences are MNHEY and SVGAGI. The CDR3 reads CASSSTGPRTGELFF. The DNA for the CDR3 is TGTGCCAGCAGTTCCACAGGGCCGAGGACCGGGGAGCTGTTTTTT.